These 3 T cell receptor beta chains share one sample of origin, sequenced in a study of HIV-infected children after antiretroviral therapy interruption. The treatment denotes: PENTA 11 planned treatment interruption arm or continuous ART arm. A 3' RACE protocol on RNA, with unique molecular identifiers, produced the TCR library. TCRdb reprocessed the 3' RACE reads via MiXCR and lists one record per CDR3 protein. The sample shows fewer than 100,000 distinct CDR3 sequences, roughly 6.4% of them seen only once. The sequencing here drew on CD45RA+ CD4+ T cells from PBMCs, pooled from several time points, taken from a donor given antiretroviral therapy, either interrupted or continuous. Subset described: naive CD4+ CD45RA+ CD45RO- T cells. These TCRs come from a pool of human donors with HIV.

This clonotype was detected a few times. This rearrangement joins TRBV24-1 to TRBJ2-7, with unresolved D. The CDR3 has 13 residues. From germline, CDR1 is KGHDR and CDR2 SFDVKD. V lost 4 bases, J lost 4 bases, and 10 bases lay in between. CDR3 bases: TGTGCCACCAGTGACCGTCAGACTTACGAGCAGTACTTC. It specifies CATSDRQTYEQYF.

This clonotype was seen repeatedly, ten times or more. The gene calls are TRBV19 and TRBJ2-1, with 9 bases identical to TRBD1. Trimming at V came to 4 bases and at J to 6 bases, leaving 10 bases not matched to a gene. This CDR3 contains 16 residues. Germline V gene data show CDR1 as LNHDA and CDR2 as SQIVND (reference sequence). CDR3 coding DNA: TGTGCCAGTAGTACTAAATCCGGGACAGGGAGCAATGAGCAGTTCTTC. The encoded protein is CASSTKSGTGSNEQFF.

A few counts support this clonotype. The chain has TRBV12-3 or TRBV12-4 and TRBJ1-1, with D possibly being TRBD1 (6 bases). This CDR3 has 17 residues. The germline V and J ends were trimmed by 2 bases and 5 bases, with 21 bases remaining between them. CDR3 sequence reads: CASSLRSGGWVWTEAFF. The CDR3 coding sequence is TGTGCCAGCAGTTTACGGTCCGGGGGCTGGGTCTGGACTGAAGCTTTCTTT.